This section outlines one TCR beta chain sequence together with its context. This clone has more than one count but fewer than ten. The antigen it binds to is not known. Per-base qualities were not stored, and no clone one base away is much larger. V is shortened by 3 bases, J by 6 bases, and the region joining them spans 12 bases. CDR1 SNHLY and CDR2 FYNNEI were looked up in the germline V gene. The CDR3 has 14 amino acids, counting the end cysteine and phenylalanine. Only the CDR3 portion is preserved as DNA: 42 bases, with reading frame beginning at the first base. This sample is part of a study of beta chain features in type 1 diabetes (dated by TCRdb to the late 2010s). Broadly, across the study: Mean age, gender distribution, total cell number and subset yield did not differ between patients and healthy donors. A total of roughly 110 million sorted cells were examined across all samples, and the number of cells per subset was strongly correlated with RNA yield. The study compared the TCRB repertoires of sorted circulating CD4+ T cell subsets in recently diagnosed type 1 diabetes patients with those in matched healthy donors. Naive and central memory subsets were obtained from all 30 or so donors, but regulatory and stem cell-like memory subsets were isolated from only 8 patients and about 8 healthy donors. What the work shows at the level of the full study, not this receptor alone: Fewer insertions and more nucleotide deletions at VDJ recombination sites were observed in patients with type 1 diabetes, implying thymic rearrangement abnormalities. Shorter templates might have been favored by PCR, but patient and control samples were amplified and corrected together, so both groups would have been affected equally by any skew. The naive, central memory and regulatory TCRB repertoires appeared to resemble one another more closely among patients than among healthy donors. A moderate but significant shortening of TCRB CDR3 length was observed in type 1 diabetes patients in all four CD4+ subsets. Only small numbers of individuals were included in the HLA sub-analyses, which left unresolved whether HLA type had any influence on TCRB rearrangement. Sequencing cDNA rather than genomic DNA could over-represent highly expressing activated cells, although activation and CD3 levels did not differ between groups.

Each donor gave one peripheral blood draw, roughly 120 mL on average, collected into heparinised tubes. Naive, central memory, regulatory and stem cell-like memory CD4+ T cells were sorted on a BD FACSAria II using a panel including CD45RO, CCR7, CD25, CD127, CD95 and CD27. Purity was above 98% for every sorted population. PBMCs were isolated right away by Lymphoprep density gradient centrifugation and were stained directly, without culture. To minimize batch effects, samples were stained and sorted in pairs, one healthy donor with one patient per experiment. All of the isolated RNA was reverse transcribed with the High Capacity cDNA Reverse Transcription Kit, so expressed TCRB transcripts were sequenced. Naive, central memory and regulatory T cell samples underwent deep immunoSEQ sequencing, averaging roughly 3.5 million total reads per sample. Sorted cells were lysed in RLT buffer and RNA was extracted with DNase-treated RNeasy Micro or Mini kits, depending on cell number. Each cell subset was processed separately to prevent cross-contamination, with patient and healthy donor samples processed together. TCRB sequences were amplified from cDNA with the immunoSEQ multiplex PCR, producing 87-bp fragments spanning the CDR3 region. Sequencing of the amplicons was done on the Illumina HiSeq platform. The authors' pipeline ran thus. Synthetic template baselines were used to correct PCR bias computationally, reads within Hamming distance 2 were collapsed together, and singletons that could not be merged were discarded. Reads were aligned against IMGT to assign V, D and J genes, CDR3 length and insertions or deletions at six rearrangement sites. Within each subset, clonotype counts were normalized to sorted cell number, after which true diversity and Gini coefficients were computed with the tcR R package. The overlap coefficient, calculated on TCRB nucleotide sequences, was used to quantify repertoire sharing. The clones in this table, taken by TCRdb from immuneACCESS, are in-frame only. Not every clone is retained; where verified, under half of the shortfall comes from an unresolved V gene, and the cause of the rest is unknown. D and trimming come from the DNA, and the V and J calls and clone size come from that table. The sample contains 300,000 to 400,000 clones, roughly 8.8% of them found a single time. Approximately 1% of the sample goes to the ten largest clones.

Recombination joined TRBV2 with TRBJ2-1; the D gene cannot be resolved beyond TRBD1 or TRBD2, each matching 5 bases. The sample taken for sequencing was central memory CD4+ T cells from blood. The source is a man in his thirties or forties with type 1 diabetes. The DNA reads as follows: TGTGCCAGCAGTGAGAGGCAGGGACCCAATGAGCAGTTCTTC. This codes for CASSERQGPNEQFF.